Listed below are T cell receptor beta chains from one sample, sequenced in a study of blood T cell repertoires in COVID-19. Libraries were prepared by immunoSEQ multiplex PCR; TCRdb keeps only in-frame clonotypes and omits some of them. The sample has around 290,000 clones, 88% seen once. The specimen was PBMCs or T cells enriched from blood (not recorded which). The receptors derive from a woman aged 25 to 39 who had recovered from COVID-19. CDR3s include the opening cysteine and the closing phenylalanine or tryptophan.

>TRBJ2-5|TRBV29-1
CSVEVGGQETQYF
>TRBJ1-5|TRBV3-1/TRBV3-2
CASSQGRSQPQHF
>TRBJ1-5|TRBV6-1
CASSEIRGGQPQHF
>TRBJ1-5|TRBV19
CASIDPGLISNQPQHF
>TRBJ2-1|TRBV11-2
CASSLNPLIVAPYNEQFF
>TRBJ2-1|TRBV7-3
CASSLDPAGGPRAEQFF
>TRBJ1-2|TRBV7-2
CASSTGTAPNYGYTF
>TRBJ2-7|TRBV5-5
CASSFYGGSEQYF
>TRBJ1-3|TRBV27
CASSPPGQRNTIYF
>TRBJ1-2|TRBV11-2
CASSLGPLWGGYTF
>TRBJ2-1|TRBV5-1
CASSRDGTSGRANNEQFF
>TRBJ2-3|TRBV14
CASSAQLASTDTQYF
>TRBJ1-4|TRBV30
CAWSPGREGLFF
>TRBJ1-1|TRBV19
CASSKGLRRGRNTEAFF
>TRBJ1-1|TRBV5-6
CASFPTTGGVGTEAFF
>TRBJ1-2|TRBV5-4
CASRAGWGYTF
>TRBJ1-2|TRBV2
CAQVGSYGYTF
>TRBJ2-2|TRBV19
CASLNTGELFF
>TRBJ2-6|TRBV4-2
CASKRTVDGANVLTF
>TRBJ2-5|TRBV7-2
CASSPAGPGLAGANEAQYF
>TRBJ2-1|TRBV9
CASSVTLAGGWDEQFF
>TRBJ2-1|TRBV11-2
CASSLLAGGKGEQFF
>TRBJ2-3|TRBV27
CASSFRGADTQYF
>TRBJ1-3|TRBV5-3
CARSLEEQSGNTIYF
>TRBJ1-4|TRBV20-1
CSASRSEKLFF
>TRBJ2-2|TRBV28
CASKTGTINTGELFF
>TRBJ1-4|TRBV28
CASSPTSRVLHEKLFF
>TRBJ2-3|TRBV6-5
CASRGGRRGTDTQYF
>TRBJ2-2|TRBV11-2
CASSLETPGELFF
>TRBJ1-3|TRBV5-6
CASSRGQGSGSGNTIYF
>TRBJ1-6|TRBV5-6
CASSLRQVPSSPLHF
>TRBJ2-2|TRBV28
CASSPGGRGDTGELFF
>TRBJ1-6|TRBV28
CASSPGDRDSPLHF
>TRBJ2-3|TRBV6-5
CASSPSTFSTDTQYF
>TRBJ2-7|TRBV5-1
CASSRSAPGGQYF
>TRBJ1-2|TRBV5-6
CASSLAMAGPNYGYTF
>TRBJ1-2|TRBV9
CASSAGQGSLYGYTF
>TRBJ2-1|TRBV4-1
CASSLTGTSGLLSYNEQFF
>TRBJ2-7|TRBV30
CAWRGMGLPEQYF
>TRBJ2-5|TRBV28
CASSIQGWEGTQYF
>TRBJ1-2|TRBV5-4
CASSFTGNSGYGYTF
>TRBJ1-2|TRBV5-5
CASSLEVPGGFDGYTF
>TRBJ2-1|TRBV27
CASSLSGLAGSSSYNEQFF
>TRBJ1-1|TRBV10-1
CASSTGLNTEAFF
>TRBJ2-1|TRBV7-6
CASSLAGGTPNEQFF
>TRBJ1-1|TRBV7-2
CASSPNRGQVAFF
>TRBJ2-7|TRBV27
CASSLALAGRDRRYEQYF
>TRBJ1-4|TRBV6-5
CASSYGQGANEKLFF
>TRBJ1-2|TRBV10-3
CAIGQGNYGYTF
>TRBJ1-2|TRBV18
CASSPSQVLSGYTF
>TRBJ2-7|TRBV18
CASSGPAIFTGEQYF
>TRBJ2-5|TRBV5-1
CASSQQGPPSETQYF
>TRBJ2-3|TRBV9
CASSVQGVRTDTQYF
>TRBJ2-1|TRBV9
CASSPTGTRNNEQFF
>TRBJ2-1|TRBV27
CASSLSRLAGVENNEQFF
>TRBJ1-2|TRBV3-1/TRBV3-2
CASSQDTNRGGGYTF
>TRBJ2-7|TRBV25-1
CASSGLDSRSYEQYF
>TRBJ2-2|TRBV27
CASSLRLAGYDTGELFF
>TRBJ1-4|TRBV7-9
CASSPEGADEKLFF
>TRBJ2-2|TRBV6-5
CASTPRGRVAGELFF